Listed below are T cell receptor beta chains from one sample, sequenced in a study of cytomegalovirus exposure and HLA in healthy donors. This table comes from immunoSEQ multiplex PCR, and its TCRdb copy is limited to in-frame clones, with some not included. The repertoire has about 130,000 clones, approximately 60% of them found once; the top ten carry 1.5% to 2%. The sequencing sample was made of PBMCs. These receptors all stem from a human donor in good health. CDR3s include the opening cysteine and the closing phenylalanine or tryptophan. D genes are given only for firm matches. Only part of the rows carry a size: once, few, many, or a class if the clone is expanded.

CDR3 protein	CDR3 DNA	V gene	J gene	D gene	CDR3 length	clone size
CASRDTGTKPYEQYF	TGTGCCAGCAGAGACACCGGGACAAAACCCTACGAGCAGTACTTC	TRBV28	TRBJ2-7	NA	15	NA
CATSRLAGGTGELFF	TGTGCCACCAGCAGACTAGCGGGAGGCACCGGGGAGCTGTTTTTT	TRBV15	TRBJ2-2	TRBD2	15	NA
CASSYSGGTTGNEQFF	TGTGCCAGCAGTTACTCGGGCGGGACTACGGGCAATGAGCAGTTCTTC	TRBV6-6	TRBJ2-1	TRBD2	16	NA
CASGRGGETQYF	TGTGCCAGCGGCAGGGGAGGGGAGACCCAGTACTTC	TRBV6-5	TRBJ2-5	NA	12	NA
CASSQRTGLAKNIQYF	TGCGCCAGCAGCCAACGGACAGGACTAGCCAAAAACATTCAGTACTTC	TRBV5-1	TRBJ2-4	TRBD1	16	NA
CASNGQGTPYEQYF	TGTGCCAGCAATGGACAGGGAACCCCCTACGAGCAGTACTTC	TRBV6-1	TRBJ2-7	TRBD1	14	NA
CASSIQGALGYGYTF	TGTGCCAGTAGTATTCAGGGGGCTCTGGGCTATGGCTACACCTTC	TRBV19	TRBJ1-2	TRBD1	15	few
CASSLGGGRSTDTQYF	TGTGCCAGCAGCTTAGGGGGGGGACGTAGCACAGATACGCAGTATTTT	TRBV7-9	TRBJ2-3	TRBD2	16	NA
CASSSRHSPYEQYF	TGTGCCAGCAGCTCCCGACATTCCCCCTACGAGCAGTACTTC	TRBV11-3	TRBJ2-7	NA	14	NA
CASSLGSVGSDGELFF	TGCGCCAGCAGCTTGGGCAGCGTTGGGAGTGACGGGGAGCTGTTTTTT	TRBV5-1	TRBJ2-2	NA	16	few
CASDQGSNTEAFF	TGTGCCAGCGATCAGGGGAGCAACACTGAAGCTTTCTTT	TRBV28	TRBJ1-1	NA	13	NA
CASSIPGQGFYEQYF	TGTGCCAGTAGTATCCCGGGACAGGGGTTCTACGAGCAGTACTTC	TRBV19	TRBJ2-7	TRBD1	15	NA
CASSPGTSGFSRQYF	TGTGCCAGCAGTCCCGGGACTAGCGGGTTCTCTAGGCAGTACTTC	TRBV5-4	TRBJ2-7	TRBD2	15	NA
CASGLVLTTSGAYEQYF	TGTGCTAGTGGTTTGGTACTAACGACTAGCGGGGCCTACGAGCAGTACTTC	TRBV12-5	TRBJ2-7	TRBD2	17	NA
CASSPRTGGFSYGYTF	TGTGCCAGCAGCCCCCGGACAGGGGGGTTCAGCTATGGCTACACCTTC	TRBV28	TRBJ1-2	TRBD1	16	NA
CASSEGLAARETQYF	TGTGCCAGCAGTGAGGGACTAGCGGCAAGAGAAACCCAGTACTTC	TRBV6-1	TRBJ2-5	TRBD2	15	NA
CASSQDVVSPLHF	TGCGCCAGCAGCCAAGATGTAGTTTCACCCCTCCACTTT	TRBV4-1	TRBJ1-6	NA	13	NA
CASSPQFGGSYEQYF	TGTGCCAGCTCACCACAATTCGGGGGTTCCTACGAGCAGTACTTC	TRBV18	TRBJ2-7	NA	15	NA
CASSNRDRGGETQYF	TGCGCCAGCAGCAACCGGGACAGGGGAGGGGAGACCCAGTACTTC	TRBV10-2	TRBJ2-5	TRBD1	15	NA
CASSHSDTQYF	TGTGCCAGCTCACACTCAGATACGCAGTATTTT	TRBV18	TRBJ2-3	NA	11	once
CASSPSRGAGTEAFF	TGTGCCAGCTCACCATCGCGGGGGGCTGGGACTGAAGCTTTCTTT	TRBV18	TRBJ1-1	NA	15	NA
CSTRSYEQYF	TGCAGTACCAGATCCTACGAGCAGTACTTC	TRBV20-1	TRBJ2-7	NA	10	once
CASSRLAGHYEQYF	TGTGCCAGCAGCCGACTAGCGGGACACTACGAGCAGTACTTC	TRBV28	TRBJ2-7	TRBD2	14	few